This T cell receptor beta chain originates from a study of CD8 T cells in ankylosing spondylitis. TCRdb processed the 5' RACE reads anew with MiXCR; each CDR3 protein has one entry. The sample has hundreds of thousands of distinct CDR3 sequences, roughly 10% seen once. This clonotype came up a few times. Its matching antigen is unknown. Points from the study as a whole: What appeared characteristic of ankylosing spondylitis blood was a TCR beta motif of several highly homologous variants.

Germline V gene sequence: CDR1 SGHTA, CDR2 FQGNSA. This CDR3 region has 16 residues. Trimming stripped 3 bases from V and 0 bases from J, with 12 bases between. The V gene is TRBV7-2, the J gene TRBJ1-3, with D possibly matching TRBD1 (6 bases). This clonotype was sampled from a male donor with ankylosing spondylitis. The specimen was blood, either unsorted or a sorted T cell fraction (not recorded which). The CDR3 sequence is CASSLHREYSGNTIYF. The CDR3 DNA reads TGTGCCAGCAGCTTGCACAGGGAGTACTCTGGAAACACCATATATTTT.